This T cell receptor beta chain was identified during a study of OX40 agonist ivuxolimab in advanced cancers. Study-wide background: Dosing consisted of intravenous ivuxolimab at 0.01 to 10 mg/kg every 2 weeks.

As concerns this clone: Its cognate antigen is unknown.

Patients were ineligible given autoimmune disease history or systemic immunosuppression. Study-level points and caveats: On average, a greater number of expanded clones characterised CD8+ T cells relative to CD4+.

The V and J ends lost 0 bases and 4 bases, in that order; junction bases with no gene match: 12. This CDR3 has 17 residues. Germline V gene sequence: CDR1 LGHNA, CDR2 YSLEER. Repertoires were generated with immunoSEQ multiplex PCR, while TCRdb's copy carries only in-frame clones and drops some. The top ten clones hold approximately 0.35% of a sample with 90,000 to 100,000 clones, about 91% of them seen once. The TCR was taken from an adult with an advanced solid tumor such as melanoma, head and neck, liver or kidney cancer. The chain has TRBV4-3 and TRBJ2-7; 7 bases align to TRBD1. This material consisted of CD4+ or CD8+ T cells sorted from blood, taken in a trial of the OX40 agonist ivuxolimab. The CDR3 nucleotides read TGCGCCAGCAGCCAAGACGTTGTAGACAGGGATAGGTACGAGCAGTACTTC. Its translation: CASSQDVVDRDRYEQYF.